This TCR beta chain was sequenced during a study of shared T cell receptors in the human thymus. This CDR3 is built from 16 residues. The V end was cut by 5 bases, the J end by 5 bases, with 22 bases between. CDR1 and CDR2 (germline): SGHVT, SQSDAQ. The method was immunoSEQ multiplex PCR; TCRdb's version includes in-frame clones alone and lacks a portion of them. The sample holds 500,000 to 550,000 clones; 78% are singletons and the top ten take roughly 0.013%. Another study also made use of these data, one on human thymus T cells. That source adds: Corrective heart surgery yielded resections, and these provided the thymus tissue.

The sample was thymocytes. The receptor comes from a boy under two years old with a congenital heart defect. J is TRBJ2-7 and V is TRBV7-4; D is possibly TRBD1 (6 bases). The CDR3 region has the DNA TGTGCCAGCAGCCATTCGGACAGACCCGTTGTAGACGAGCAGTACTTC. Its translation is CASSHSDRPVVDEQYF.